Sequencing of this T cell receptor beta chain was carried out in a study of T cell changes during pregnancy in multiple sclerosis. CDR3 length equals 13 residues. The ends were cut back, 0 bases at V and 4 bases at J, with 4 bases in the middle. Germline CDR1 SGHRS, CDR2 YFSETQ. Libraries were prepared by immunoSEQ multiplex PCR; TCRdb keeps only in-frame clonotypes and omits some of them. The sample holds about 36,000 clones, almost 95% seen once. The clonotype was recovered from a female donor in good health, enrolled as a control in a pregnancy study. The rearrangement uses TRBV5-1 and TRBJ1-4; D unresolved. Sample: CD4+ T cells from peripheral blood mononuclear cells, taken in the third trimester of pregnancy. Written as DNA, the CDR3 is TGCGCCAGCAGCTTGGACAGTAATGAAAAACTGTTTTTT. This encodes CASSLDSNEKLFF.